These T cell receptor beta chains were read from a single sample in a study of T cell therapy after organ transplantation. Their specific antigens are unknown. Profiled with immunoSEQ multiplex PCR; TCRdb holds only in-frame clones, not every one. The table records 2,000 to 2,500 clones, around four fifths of them present only once. This material consisted of CD8+ T cells from blood, taken after autologous CMV-specific T cell therapy. Receptors originate from a human patient who had received a solid organ transplant and had CMV disease. The T cells may come from the graft donor. Both conserved end residues are part of each CDR3. Each record gives: clone size, V gene, D gene, J gene, CDR3 protein, CDR3 DNA. D genes are given only for firm matches. Some rows have no size entry. The others give once, few or many, or a class for an expanded clone.

size: .
V: TRBV7-3
D: TRBD2
J: TRBJ2-5
CDR3: CASSLTSGRSETQYF
DNA: TGTGCCAGCAGCTTGACTAGCGGGAGGTCGGAGACCCAGTACTTC

size: .
V: TRBV6-5
D: TRBD1
J: TRBJ1-3
CDR3: CASSTGTGSGNTIYF
DNA: TGTGCCAGCAGTACGGGGACAGGGTCTGGAAACACCATATATTTT

size: .
V: TRBV4-1
D: TRBD2
J: TRBJ2-5
CDR3: CASSQVLAGGRQETQYF
DNA: TGCGCCAGCAGCCAAGTACTAGCGGGAGGCCGACAAGAGACCCAGTACTTC

size: medium-sized
V: TRBV25-1
D: .
J: TRBJ2-2
CDR3: CASSEYGDSNTGELFF
DNA: TGTGCCAGCAGTGAATATGGGGATTCGAACACCGGGGAGCTGTTTTTT

size: few
V: TRBV14
D: TRBD2
J: TRBJ2-5
CDR3: CASSRLAGETQYF
DNA: TGTGCCAGCAGCAGACTAGCTGGAGAGACCCAGTACTTC

size: .
V: TRBV13
D: TRBD1
J: TRBJ2-3
CDR3: CASSFGLGQGAYTQYF
DNA: TGTGCCAGCAGTTTCGGGTTGGGACAGGGGGCTTATACGCAGTATTTT

size: .
V: TRBV9
D: .
J: TRBJ2-1
CDR3: CASSVAIGLLREQFF
DNA: TGTGCCAGCAGCGTAGCTATCGGTTTACTTCGGGAGCAGTTCTTC

size: .
V: TRBV14
D: .
J: TRBJ2-7
CDR3: CASSQVPGGLYEQYF
DNA: TGTGCCAGCAGCCAAGTGCCAGGGGGGCTCTACGAGCAGTACTTC

size: .
V: TRBV28
D: .
J: TRBJ2-7
CDR3: CASSKDPSSSYEQYF
DNA: TGTGCCAGCAGTAAGGACCCTTCCAGCTCCTACGAGCAGTACTTC

size: .
V: TRBV6-5
D: .
J: TRBJ2-7
CDR3: CASSYLLLSYEQYF
DNA: TGTGCCAGCAGTTACCTACTCCTCTCCTACGAGCAGTACTTC

size: .
V: TRBV6-5
D: TRBD2
J: TRBJ2-7
CDR3: CASIPQTSGYEQYF
DNA: TGTGCCAGCATCCCGCAGACTAGCGGATACGAGCAGTACTTC

size: .
V: TRBV11-2
D: .
J: TRBJ2-7
CDR3: CASSSLGNEQYF
DNA: TGTGCCAGCAGCTCCTTGGGAAACGAGCAGTACTTC

size: .
V: TRBV30
D: .
J: TRBJ2-7
CDR3: CAHPRVYEQYF
DNA: TGTGCCCACCCCAGGGTTTACGAGCAGTACTTC

size: .
V: TRBV5-1
D: TRBD2
J: TRBJ2-7
CDR3: CASSGGTSGREQYF
DNA: TGCGCCAGCAGCGGAGGGACTAGCGGGAGAGAGCAGTACTTC

size: .
V: TRBV6-5
D: TRBD2
J: TRBJ2-1
CDR3: CASSPPTSGRNEQFF
DNA: TGTGCCAGCAGTCCTCCGACTAGCGGGAGGAATGAGCAGTTCTTC

size: .
V: TRBV11-2
D: .
J: TRBJ2-4
CDR3: CASSLGGASKNIQYF
DNA: TGTGCCAGCAGCTTAGGGGGCGCCTCCAAAAACATTCAGTACTTC

size: hyperexpanded
V: TRBV2
D: TRBD2
J: TRBJ2-7
CDR3: CASTSGLEAYEQYF
DNA: TGTGCCAGCACTAGCGGACTAGAAGCCTACGAGCAGTACTTC

size: .
V: TRBV2
D: .
J: TRBJ2-7
CDR3: CASSLTQSSYEQYF
DNA: TGTGCCAGCAGTTTAACCCAAAGCTCCTACGAGCAGTACTTC

size: .
V: TRBV28
D: .
J: TRBJ2-6
CDR3: CASSSAGANVLTF
DNA: TGTGCCAGCAGTTCGGCTGGGGCCAACGTCCTGACTTTC

size: few
V: TRBV5-4
D: TRBD1
J: TRBJ1-2
CDR3: CASSTGQGGFFGYTF
DNA: TGTGCCAGCAGCACCGGACAGGGAGGATTCTTTGGCTACACCTTC

size: .
V: TRBV27
D: .
J: TRBJ1-5
CDR3: CASSLRGTKRDQPQHF
DNA: TGTGCCAGCAGTTTAAGGGGGACTAAAAGGGATCAGCCCCAGCATTTT

size: .
V: TRBV19
D: .
J: TRBJ1-5
CDR3: CASSPTQGWSNQPQHF
DNA: TGTGCCAGTAGTCCCACGCAGGGTTGGAGCAATCAGCCCCAGCATTTT

size: .
V: TRBV29-1
D: TRBD2
J: TRBJ2-1
CDR3: CSVESSGSSYNEQFF
DNA: TGCAGCGTTGAGTCTAGCGGGAGCTCCTACAATGAGCAGTTCTTC